Included here is one TCR beta chain sequence, with context. What it binds is unknown. The sample originates from a study of cytomegalovirus exposure and HLA in healthy donors. General observations from the study: It was reported that the classifier diagnosed cytomegalovirus status with high specificity and sensitivity in both the original and validation cohorts. Altogether, around 160 TCR beta chains were recorded as cytomegalovirus-associated.

Germline V lookup: CDR1 SGHVS, CDR2 FQNEAQ. The CDR3 extends over 16 amino acids. Trimming stripped 5 bases from V and 1 base from J, with 16 bases between. 60 Vbeta and 13 Jbeta primers were used in PCR. In the original processing: Unique TCR beta chains totaled around 86 million in a later count, with around 11 million of them shared. Here immunoSEQ multiplex PCR was the method, and the copy in TCRdb shows in-frame clones only, minus some. V and J calls and clone size are as listed in that table; D and trimming were resolved from the DNA. The repertoire holds around 85,000 clones, with roughly three quarters as singletons.

This clonotype originated in a woman aged 50 to 65 in good health and CMV-seropositive. Sequencing used PBMCs. V usage is TRBV7-8 and J usage is TRBJ2-3; tentatively, D is TRBD1 (6 bases). This CDR3 reads CASSSRWGLGTDTQYF. In nucleotides, the CDR3 is TGTGCCAGCAGCAGCCGGTGGGGGCTCGGCACAGATACGCAGTATTTT.